This record covers a single T cell receptor (beta chain). Its antigen is not identified. This sample is drawn from a study of T cell responses to AZD1222 COVID-19 vaccine. Study background: Second-dose schedules of about 4 or about 12 weeks were combined.

Notes on the study in general: Nearly half of unique spike-specific TCRs reportedly avoided B.1.351 and B.1.1.7 mutated regions. Just six or seven AZD1222 recipients tested seropositive at baseline. Donors were mostly white British, more females; clonal diversity possibly underestimated.

This CDR3 contains 15 residues. J lost 4 bases, V lost 5 bases, and 10 bases had no gene match. Germline CDR1 is MDHEN and CDR2 is SYDVKM. Sequencing used immunoSEQ multiplex PCR; TCRdb keeps in-frame clones, though not all of them. The table shows about 120,000 clones, with around 90% occurring only once. The sample in question was peripheral blood, obtained on day 0 of AZD1222 vaccination. The chain uses TRBV28 and TRBJ2-7; TRBD1 agrees at 8 bases. This TCR derives from an adult in good health. CDR3 bases: TGTGCCAGCAGTCCGCCCGGGACAGGATTTTACGAGCAGTACTTC. It codes for CASSPPGTGFYEQYF.